The sequence of this TCR beta chain was determined in a study of glioma-infiltrating T cells. Overall study results and limits: Gliomas, especially low-grade, showed above-expected tissue-blood divergence; non-neoplastic patients showed below.

Ten or more counts support this clonotype. What it recognizes is unknown. The CDR3 is 13 residues long. Germline CDR1 is SGHTA and CDR2 is FQGNSA. The V end was cut by 3 bases, the J end by 2 bases, with 6 bases between. Amplification of TCR alpha and beta CDR3 regions from RNA used iRepertoire nested multiplex PCR. Each CDR3 protein gets one entry after TCRdb re-called the multiplex PCR reads with MiXCR. The repertoire holds around 130,000 distinct CDR3 sequences, with approximately 24% as singletons. The sequence came from a human donor with low-grade glioma or glioblastoma, undergoing nonglioma brain surgery, or in good health (not recorded which). The sample consisted of glioma tissue, nonneoplastic brain tissue, or PBMCs (not recorded which). The J gene is TRBJ2-3, the V gene TRBV7-2; D is unresolved. The CDR3 reads CASSLEITDTQYF. The CDR3 DNA sequence: TGTGCCAGCAGCTTGGAAATCACAGATACGCAGTATTTT.